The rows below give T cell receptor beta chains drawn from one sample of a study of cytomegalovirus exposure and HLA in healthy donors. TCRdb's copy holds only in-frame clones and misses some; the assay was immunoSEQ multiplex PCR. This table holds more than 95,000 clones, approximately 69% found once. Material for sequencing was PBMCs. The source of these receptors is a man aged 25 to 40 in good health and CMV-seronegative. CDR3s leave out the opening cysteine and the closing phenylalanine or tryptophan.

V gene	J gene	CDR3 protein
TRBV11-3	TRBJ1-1	ASSQGQVVKNTEAF
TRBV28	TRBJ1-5	ASSLGGGGNQPQH
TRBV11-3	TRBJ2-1	ASSLVADSSEQF
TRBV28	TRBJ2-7	ASSPHTATYEQY
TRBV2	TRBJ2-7	ASSTGTGGLGEQY
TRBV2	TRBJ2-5	ASSEGNQETQY
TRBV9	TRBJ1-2	ASSPGPGGGGSNYGYT
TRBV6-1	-	ATVTGGGAYEQY
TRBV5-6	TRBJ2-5	ASSWGGGIQETQY
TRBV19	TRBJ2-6	ASRGTPPSGANGLT
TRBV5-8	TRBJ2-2	AGKLRENTGELF
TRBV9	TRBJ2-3	ASSAEGLAEDTQY
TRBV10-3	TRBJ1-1	AIRNDRADTEAF
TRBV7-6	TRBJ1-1	ASSQRGQPNMNTEAF
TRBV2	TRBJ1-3	ASSATGHDTIY
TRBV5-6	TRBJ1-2	ASSLVGGSGGNYGYT
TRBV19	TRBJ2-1	ASRSGEGVNEQF
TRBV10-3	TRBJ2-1	AGGQGNNEQF
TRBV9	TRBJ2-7	ASSVDDSVGEQY
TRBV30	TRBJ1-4	ACPERDEKLF
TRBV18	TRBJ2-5	ASSPPGARGQETQY
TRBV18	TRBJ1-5	ASSPSRNTNQPQH
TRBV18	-	ASSPRTPGEPYEQY